The 24 T cell receptor beta chains in this list originate from one sample, sequenced in a study of graft-versus-host responses after intestinal transplantation (dated by TCRdb to the early 2020s). The receptor library was made with the immunoSEQ multiplex PCR assay. As stored in TCRdb, this immuneACCESS dataset retains in-frame rearrangements with V and J assigned. A fraction of the clones does not appear; measured against another copy, unresolved V genes explain less than half of the discrepancy, and the remainder lacks a known reason. The sample has fewer than 6,500 clones on record, over 55% of them singletons. The ten biggest clones cover about 13% of the sample. Dithiothreitol, EDTA incubations and collagenase D digestion were used to isolate intraepithelial and lamina propria lymphocytes from graft specimens. The material sequenced was ileum tissue, taken around 250 days after intestinal transplant. The source is a human patient who received an intestinal transplant, so some T cells may come from the graft donor.

The rearrangement uses TRBV6-5 and TRBJ2-1; D is uncertain. V was clipped by 0 bases and J by 4 bases, with 13 bases between them. CDR3 length: 16 amino acids. Germline assignment: CDR1 MNHEY and CDR2 SVGAGI. The DNA of the CDR3 is TGTGCCAGCAGTTACTCGATCCAGCGCGAATACAATGAGCAGTTCTTC. Translated: CASSYSIQREYNEQFF.

In its sample, this clone was seen a few times. The J gene is TRBJ2-4, the V gene TRBV11-3; 13 bases are a match to TRBD2. The V segment lost 1 base and the J segment 6 bases; nucleotides outside the gene matches: 9. CDR1 and CDR2 (germline): SGHNT, YENEEA. This CDR3 is 18 amino acids long. CDR3 region: CASSLAGTSGARGNIQYF. The CDR3, as DNA: TGTGCCAGCAGCTTAGCCGGGACTAGCGGGGCCCGTGGAAACATTCAGTACTTC.

J is TRBJ2-2 and V is TRBV6-1; 9 bases match TRBD2. V lost 1 base to trimming and J lost 6 bases; unmatched junction nucleotides: 3. Germline V gives CDR1 MNHNS, CDR2 SASEGT. This CDR3 has 15 residues. The CDR3 bases are TGTGCCAGCAGTGAAGGCGGGGGGGCTGCCGGGGAGCTGTTTTTT. Translated, it gives CASSEGGGAAGELFF.

This clone was counted only a few times. The sample has other DNA sequences that encode this CDR3 too. The V and J genes are TRBV27 and TRBJ2-7; 8 bases fit TRBD1. The CDR3 covers 12 residues. The ends lost 7 bases at V and 4 bases at J; junction bases unmatched: 3. Germline V gene lookup returns CDR1 MNHEY and CDR2 SMNVEV (reference sequence). Here the CDR3 reads CASTDRAYEQYF. CDR3 sequence (DNA): TGTGCCAGCACGGACAGGGCATACGAGCAGTACTTC.

The J gene is TRBJ1-6, the V gene TRBV7-2, with D maybe TRBD1 (5 bases). Germline V gene sequence: CDR1 SGHTA, CDR2 FQGNSA. The germline V and J ends were trimmed by 4 bases and 3 bases, with 7 bases remaining between them. CDR3 length: 14 residues. The CDR3 DNA reads as TGTGCCAGCAGCTCTCAGGGCTATAATTCACCCCTCCACTTT. Translated: CASSSQGYNSPLHF.

The gene calls are TRBV15 and TRBJ2-3; 15 bases are a match to TRBD2. V lost 3 bases to trimming and J lost 5 bases; unmatched junction nucleotides: 0. This CDR3 is built from 15 residues. CDR1 is LNHNV and CDR2 is YYDKDF in the germline V gene (reference sequence). The CDR3 sequence: CATSRGLAGGDTQYF. CDR3 in DNA: TGTGCCACCAGCAGGGGACTAGCGGGGGGAGATACGCAGTATTTT.

The chain joins TRBV12-5 to TRBJ2-7; perhaps TRBD1 as D (5 bases). This CDR3 region has 15 residues. The germline V and J ends were trimmed by 2 bases and 0 bases, with 11 bases remaining between them. Germline CDR1 and CDR2: LGHNT and FRNRAP. The CDR3 loop reads CASGLKGYLSYEQYF. CDR3 bases: TGTGCTAGTGGTTTGAAGGGGTACCTCTCCTACGAGCAGTACTTC.

The CDR3 region is CASSDTGVGVQGNEQYF. As DNA, the CDR3 is TGTGCCAGCAGTGATACGGGTGTCGGGGTACAGGGCAACGAGCAGTACTTC. The chain joins TRBV6-1 to TRBJ2-5; tentative D call: TRBD1 (6 bases). The J call could be wrong; TRBJ2-7 is a better fit for the DNA end. The CDR3 runs 17 residues. In germline, CDR1 is MNHNS, CDR2 SASEGT.

The V and J genes are TRBV7-2 and TRBJ2-7, with 8 bases aligning to TRBD2. Unmatched junction bases numbered 9, after V lost 4 bases and J lost 7 bases. Germline assignment: CDR1 SGHTA and CDR2 FQGNSA. The CDR3 is 14 amino acids. The CDR3 region is CASSSWTSLGEQYF. CDR3 DNA sequence: TGTGCCAGCAGCTCCTGGACTAGCCTGGGGGAGCAGTACTTC. The full variable domain, with the rest looked up from reference TRBV7-2 and TRBJ2-7, is GAGVSQSPSNKVTEKGKDVELRCDPISGHTALYWYRQSLGQGLEFLIYFQGNSAPDKSGLPSDRFSAERTGGSVSTLTIQRTQQEDSAVYLCASSSWTSLGEQYFGPGTRLTVT.

This clone was seen a handful of times. The genes are TRBV5-1 and TRBJ2-3, with TRBD2 matching over 8 bases. The V segment lost 2 bases and the J segment 2 bases; nucleotides outside the gene matches: 1. Looked up from germline, CDR1 is SGHRS and CDR2 is YFSETQ. The CDR3 loop spans 14 amino acids. The CDR3 DNA sequence: TGCGCCAGCAGCTTTAGCGGGGCCACAGATACGCAGTATTTT. Encoded protein: CASSFSGATDTQYF.

The rearrangement links TRBV7-6 to TRBJ2-5, with a tentative D call TRBD1 (5 bases). The V end lost 6 bases, the J end lost 5 bases, and 13 bases lay between the germline ends. Germline-derived CDR1 and CDR2 are SGHVS and FNYEAQ. CDR3 size: 13 residues. The CDR3 is CASRPDIGETQYF. CDR3 DNA: TGTGCCAGCAGGCCGGACATTGGGGAGACCCAGTACTTC.

The chain carries TRBV6-1 and TRBJ1-1; D perhaps matches TRBD1 (6 bases). Germline V gene sequence: CDR1 MNHNS, CDR2 SASEGT. This CDR3 is built from 12 residues. V was pared by 6 bases and J by 5 bases, with 10 bases between. CDR3 region: CASRDSPTEAFF. CDR3 bases: TGTGCCAGCAGGGACAGCCCTACTGAAGCTTTCTTT.

V gene TRBV12-5 combines with J gene TRBJ2-1, with unresolved D. Trimming removed 5 bases at V and 9 bases at J, with 14 bases between. The CDR3 totals 13 residues. Germline assignment: CDR1 LGHNT and CDR2 FRNRAP. As DNA, the CDR3 is TGTGCTAGTGGTCCCCCTCTCGTCGGTGAGCAGTTCTTC. Its protein is CASGPPLVGEQFF. Complete variable domain (other parts from reference TRBV12-5 and TRBJ2-1): DARVTQTPRHKVTEMGQEVTMRCQPILGHNTVFWYRQTMMQGLELLAYFRNRAPLDDSGMPKDRFSAEMPDATLATLKIQPSEPRDSAVYFCASGPPLVGEQFFGPGTRLTVL.

The chain joins TRBV6-5 to TRBJ1-6; D might be TRBD1 (5 bases). This CDR3 has 15 amino acids. Germline CDR1 is MNHEY and CDR2 is SVGAGI. The ends were cut back, 4 bases at V and 7 bases at J, with 14 bases in the middle. This CDR3 is CASSSQARGNSPLHF. In DNA form, the CDR3 reads TGTGCCAGCAGTTCACAGGCCCGGGGGAATTCACCCCTCCACTTT.

The chain links TRBV28 to TRBJ2-1, with D tentatively TRBD2 (5 bases). Trimming stripped 7 bases from V and 6 bases from J, with 16 bases between. The CDR3 length is 14 residues. Germline V gives CDR1 MDHEN, CDR2 SYDVKM. DNA of the CDR3: TGTGCCAGCAAGGAGGCTAGTTTGGTCAATGAGCAGTTCTTC. Residues: CASKEASLVNEQFF.

This rearrangement joins TRBV7-6 to TRBJ2-3; possible D gene TRBD1, 5 bases. The germline V and J ends were trimmed by 3 bases and 2 bases, with 9 bases remaining between them. This CDR3 is built from 14 residues. In germline, CDR1 is SGHVS, CDR2 FNYEAQ. The CDR3 region has the DNA TGTGCCAGCAGCTTGACAGTTCTCACAGATACGCAGTATTTT. This codes for CASSLTVLTDTQYF.

V usage is TRBV11-2 and J usage is TRBJ2-7; weak D call: TRBD1 (5 bases). Germline values: CDR1 SGHAT, CDR2 FQNNGV. V lost 4 bases and J lost 6, with 19 bases in between. The CDR3 has 15 amino acids. The CDR3 loop reads CASSSQGSAVGEQYF. The CDR3 nucleotides read TGTGCCAGCAGCTCCCAGGGATCGGCAGTAGGCGAGCAGTACTTC.

This clone was detected only a few times. This rearrangement joins TRBV6-6 to TRBJ1-4; D perhaps matches TRBD1 (6 bases). Trimming pared 5 bases from V and 7 bases from J, leaving 14 bases between. Per germline, CDR1 MNHNY and CDR2 SVGAGI (reference sequence). The CDR3 runs to 14 residues. The CDR3 reads CASSDRLRGEKLFF. CDR3 coding DNA: TGTGCCAGCAGTGACAGGCTAAGGGGTGAAAAACTGTTTTTT.

The gene calls are TRBV6-1 and TRBJ2-1, with 10 bases matching TRBD2. Unmatched junction bases numbered 5, after V lost 3 bases and J lost 6 bases. This CDR3 comprises 15 residues. Germline V lookup: CDR1 MNHNS, CDR2 SASEGT. The CDR3 bases are TGTGCCAGCAGTGATTCTAGCGGGAGTATCAATGAGCAGTTCTTC. It translates to CASSDSSGSINEQFF.

This clone came up once. The chain joins TRBV27 to TRBJ1-5; TRBD1 might be the D (6 bases). The germline gives CDR1 MNHEY, CDR2 SMNVEV (reference sequence). Between the trimmed V and J ends, which lost 6 bases and 2 bases, there was a span of 17 bases. This CDR3 comprises 16 residues. CDR3 nucleotides: TGTGCCAGCAGCGCCAAAGACAGGATTGGCAATCAGCCCCAGCATTTT. Its translation: CASSAKDRIGNQPQHF.

The J gene is TRBJ2-3, the V gene TRBV7-6; 8 bases map to TRBD1. The CDR3 length is 13 residues. The germline gives CDR1 SGHVS, CDR2 FNYEAQ. The trim removed 5 bases at V and 5 bases at J, leaving 3 bases unmatched. CDR3 amino acids: CASSEDRGDTQYF. CDR3 nucleotides: TGTGCCAGCAGCGAAGACAGGGGAGATACGCAGTATTTT.

The sample holds one count of this clone. The rearrangement links TRBV9 to TRBJ2-3; 7 positions agree with TRBD1. This CDR3 is built from 17 residues. Germline-derived CDR1 and CDR2 are SGDLS and YYNGEE. V was clipped by 0 bases and J by 2 bases; unmatched bases: 9. The CDR3 reads CASSVGVGTVFTDTQYF. CDR3 sequence (DNA): TGTGCCAGCAGCGTAGGGGTCGGGACAGTCTTCACAGATACGCAGTATTTT.

This chain links TRBV9 with TRBJ2-3; TRBD1 aligns across 10 bases. This CDR3 is built from 16 residues. V trimming: 4 bases; J trimming: 1 base; junction bases outside the gene matches: 6. In germline, CDR1 is SGDLS, CDR2 YYNGEE. CDR3 in DNA: TGTGCCAGCAGCTATCGGACAGGGGGGGGCACAGATACGCAGTATTTT. Its protein is CASSYRTGGGTDTQYF.

This chain joins TRBV11-2 and TRBJ1-4, with 8 bases aligning to TRBD1. V lost 1 base to trimming and J lost 8 bases; unmatched junction nucleotides: 6. This CDR3 spans 15 amino acids. Germline V gives CDR1 SGHAT, CDR2 FQNNGV. The CDR3 here is CASSLAGQGFEKLFF. CDR3 bases: TGTGCCAGCAGCTTAGCCGGACAGGGTTTCGAAAAACTGTTTTTT.